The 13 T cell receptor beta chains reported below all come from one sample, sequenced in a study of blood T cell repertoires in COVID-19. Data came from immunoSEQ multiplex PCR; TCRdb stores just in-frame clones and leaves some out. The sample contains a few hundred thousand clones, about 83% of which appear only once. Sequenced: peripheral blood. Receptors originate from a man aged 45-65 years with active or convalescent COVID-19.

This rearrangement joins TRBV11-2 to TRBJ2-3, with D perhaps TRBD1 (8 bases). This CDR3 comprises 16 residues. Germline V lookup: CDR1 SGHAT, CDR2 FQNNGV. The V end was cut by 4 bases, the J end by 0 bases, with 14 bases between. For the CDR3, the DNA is TGTGCCAGCAGCTACAGGGGGGGATCTAGCACAGATACGCAGTATTTT. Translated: CASSYRGGSSTDTQYF.

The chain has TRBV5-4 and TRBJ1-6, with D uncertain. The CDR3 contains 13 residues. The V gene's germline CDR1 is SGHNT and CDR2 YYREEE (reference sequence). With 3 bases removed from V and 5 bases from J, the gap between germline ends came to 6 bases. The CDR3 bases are TGTGCCAGCAGCTCTTTTAATAATTCACCCCTCCACTTT. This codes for CASSSFNNSPLHF.

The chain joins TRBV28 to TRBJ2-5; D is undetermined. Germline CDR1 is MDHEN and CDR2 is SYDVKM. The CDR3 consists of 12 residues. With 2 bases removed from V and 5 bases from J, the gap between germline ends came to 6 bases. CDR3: CASSLKPETQYF. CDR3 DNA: TGTGCCAGCAGTTTAAAGCCCGAGACCCAGTACTTC.

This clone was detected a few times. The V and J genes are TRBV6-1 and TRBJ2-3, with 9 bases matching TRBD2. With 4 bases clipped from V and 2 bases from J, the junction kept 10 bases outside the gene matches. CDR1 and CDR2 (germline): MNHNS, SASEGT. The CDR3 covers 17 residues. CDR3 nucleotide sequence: TGTGCCAGCAGTGGGCGGGGCCTAGCGGGAATCACAGATACGCAGTATTTT. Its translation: CASSGRGLAGITDTQYF.

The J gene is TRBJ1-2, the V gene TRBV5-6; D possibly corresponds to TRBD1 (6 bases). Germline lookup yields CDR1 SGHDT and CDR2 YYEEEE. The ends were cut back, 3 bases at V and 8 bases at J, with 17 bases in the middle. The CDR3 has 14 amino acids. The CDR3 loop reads CASSSLQGMKGYTF. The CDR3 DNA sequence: TGTGCCAGCAGCTCCCTACAGGGAATGAAGGGCTACACCTTC. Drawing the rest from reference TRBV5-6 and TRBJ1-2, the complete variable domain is DAGVTQSPTHLIKTRGQQVTLRCSPKSGHDTVSWYQQALGQGPQFIFQYYEEEERQRGNFPDRFSGHQFPNYSSELNVNALLLGDSALYLCASSSLQGMKGYTFGSGTRLTVV.

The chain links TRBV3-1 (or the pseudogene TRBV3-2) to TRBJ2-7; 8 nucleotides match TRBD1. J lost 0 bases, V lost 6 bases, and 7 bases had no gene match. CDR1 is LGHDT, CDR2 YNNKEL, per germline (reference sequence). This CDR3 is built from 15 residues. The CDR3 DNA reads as TGTGCCAGCAGGGACAGGGCCCCCAGCTCCTACGAGCAGTACTTC. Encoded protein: CASRDRAPSSYEQYF.

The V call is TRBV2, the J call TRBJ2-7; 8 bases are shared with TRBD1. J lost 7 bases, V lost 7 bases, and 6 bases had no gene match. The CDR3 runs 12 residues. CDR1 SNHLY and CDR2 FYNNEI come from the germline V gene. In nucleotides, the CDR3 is TGTGCCAGCAACCAGGGGGCGCGTGAGCAGTACTTC. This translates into CASNQGAREQYF.

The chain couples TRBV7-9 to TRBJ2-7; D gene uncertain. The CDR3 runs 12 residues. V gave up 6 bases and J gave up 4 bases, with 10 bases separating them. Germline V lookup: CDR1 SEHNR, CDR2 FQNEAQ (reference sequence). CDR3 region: CASRSVDYEQYF. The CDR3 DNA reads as TGTGCCAGCAGAAGTGTAGATTACGAGCAGTACTTC.

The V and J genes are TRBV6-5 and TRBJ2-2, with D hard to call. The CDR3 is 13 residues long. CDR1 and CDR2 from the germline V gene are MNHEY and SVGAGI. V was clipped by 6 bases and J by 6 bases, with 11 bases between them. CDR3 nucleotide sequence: TGTGCCAGCAGCCTAGTCCGTTCCGGGGAGCTGTTTTTT. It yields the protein CASSLVRSGELFF.

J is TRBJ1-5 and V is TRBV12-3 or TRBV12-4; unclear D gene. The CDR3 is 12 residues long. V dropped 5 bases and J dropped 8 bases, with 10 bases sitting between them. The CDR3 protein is CASSRHGEPQHF. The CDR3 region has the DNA TGTGCCAGCAGTCGTCACGGAGAGCCCCAGCATTTT.

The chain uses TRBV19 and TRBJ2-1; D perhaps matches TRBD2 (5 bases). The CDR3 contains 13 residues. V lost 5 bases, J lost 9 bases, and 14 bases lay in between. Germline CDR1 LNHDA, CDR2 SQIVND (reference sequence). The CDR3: CASSGERASEQFF. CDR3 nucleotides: TGTGCCAGTAGTGGCGAGAGGGCGAGTGAGCAGTTCTTC.

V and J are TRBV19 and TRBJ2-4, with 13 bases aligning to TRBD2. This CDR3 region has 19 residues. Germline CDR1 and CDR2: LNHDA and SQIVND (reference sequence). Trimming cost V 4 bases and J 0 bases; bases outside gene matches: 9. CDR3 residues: CASSTYGTSGALAKNIQYF. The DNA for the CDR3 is TGTGCCAGTAGTACATACGGGACTAGCGGGGCTCTAGCCAAAAACATTCAGTACTTC.

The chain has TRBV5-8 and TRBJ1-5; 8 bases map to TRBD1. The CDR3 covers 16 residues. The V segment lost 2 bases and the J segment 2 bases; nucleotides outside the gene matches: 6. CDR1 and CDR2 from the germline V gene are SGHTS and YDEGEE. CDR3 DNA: TGTGCCAGCAGCTTTCGGAGGGGACAGGGCAATCAGCCCCAGCATTTT. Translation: CASSFRRGQGNQPQHF.